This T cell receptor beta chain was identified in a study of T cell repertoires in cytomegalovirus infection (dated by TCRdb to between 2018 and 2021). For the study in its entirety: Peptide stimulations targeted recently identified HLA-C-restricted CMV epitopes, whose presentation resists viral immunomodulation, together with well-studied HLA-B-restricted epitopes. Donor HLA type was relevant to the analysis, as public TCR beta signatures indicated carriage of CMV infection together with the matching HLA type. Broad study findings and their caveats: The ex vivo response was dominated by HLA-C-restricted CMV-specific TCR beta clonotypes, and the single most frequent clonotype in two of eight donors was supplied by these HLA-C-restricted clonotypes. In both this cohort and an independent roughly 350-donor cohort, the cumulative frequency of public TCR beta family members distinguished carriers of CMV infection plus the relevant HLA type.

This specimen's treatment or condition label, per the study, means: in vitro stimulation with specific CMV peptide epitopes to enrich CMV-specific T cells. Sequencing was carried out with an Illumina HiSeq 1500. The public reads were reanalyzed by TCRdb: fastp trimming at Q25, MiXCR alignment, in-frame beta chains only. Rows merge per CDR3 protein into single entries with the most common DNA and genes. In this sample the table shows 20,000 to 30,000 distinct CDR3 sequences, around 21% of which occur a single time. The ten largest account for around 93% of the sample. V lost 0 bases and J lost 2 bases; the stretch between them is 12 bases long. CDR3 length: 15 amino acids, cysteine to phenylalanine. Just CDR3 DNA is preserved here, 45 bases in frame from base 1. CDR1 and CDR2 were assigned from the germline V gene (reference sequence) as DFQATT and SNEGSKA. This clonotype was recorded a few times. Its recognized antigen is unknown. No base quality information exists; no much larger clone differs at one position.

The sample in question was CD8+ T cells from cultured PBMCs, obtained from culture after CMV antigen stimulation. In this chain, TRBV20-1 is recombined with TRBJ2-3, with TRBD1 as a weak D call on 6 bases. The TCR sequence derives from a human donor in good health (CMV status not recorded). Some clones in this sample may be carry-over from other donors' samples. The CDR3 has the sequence CSARDPRQDTDTQYF. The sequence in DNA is TGCAGTGCTAGAGACCCTAGACAGGACACAGATACGCAGTATTTT.